The text below deals with one TCR beta chain. Its antigen remains unidentified. The data were taken from a study of CXCR3-negative and CXCR3-positive naive CD8 T cells. The study's findings and limits: CXCR3-expressing naive cells carried TRB CDR3s more hydrophobic than those of CXCR3-negative naive cells.

TRB cDNA libraries were made by UMI-labeled 5' RACE. Reanalyzing the 5' RACE reads, TCRdb keeps one entry per CDR3 protein, without DNA. Recorded for this sample: 150,000 to 180,000 distinct CDR3 sequences. Triplicate sorts of roughly 300,000 cells per CD8+ subset. The CDR3 is 18 residues long. Germline values: CDR1 DFQATT, CDR2 SNEGSKA (reference sequence). This receptor was taken from a human donor in good health. Some clones in this sample may be carry-over from other donors' samples. The chain couples TRBV20-1 to TRBJ2-7; the TRBD1 assignment by TCRdb is unverifiable without DNA. Sequencing used naive CXCR3+ CD8+ T cells from blood. Subset of the sample: CD45RO-CCR7+CD27+CD95- naive CD8+ T cells expressing CXCR3 (TNR3+). CDR3 residues: CSARDRWFPGVQGYEQYF.